This T cell receptor (beta chain) was sequenced for a study of beta chain features in type 1 diabetes. Study-wide points: Reads derived from cDNA could over-represent cells showing high TCR expression. It was not settled here whether HLA type affects TCRB rearrangement.

This clone has just a few counts. Antigen unknown. All of the isolated RNA was reverse transcribed, so expressed TCRB transcripts were sequenced. Here immunoSEQ multiplex PCR was the method, and the copy in TCRdb shows in-frame clones only, minus some. The table lists 350,000 or so clones, 15% to 20% of them singletons. The CDR3 covers 13 residues. Germline-derived CDR1 and CDR2 are LNHDA and SQIVND (reference sequence). V was trimmed by 5 bases and J by 4 bases, leaving 9 bases between them. The sample taken for sequencing was naive CD4+ T cells from blood. The rearrangement uses TRBV19 and TRBJ1-5, with D possibly TRBD1 on 6 matching bases. The clonotype was recovered from a woman aged 18-29 years in good health. CDR3 sequence reads: CASSPRGNQPQHF. The CDR3 nucleotides read TGTGCCAGTAGTCCCAGGGGTAATCAGCCCCAGCATTTT.